A selection of T cell receptor beta chains follows, all from one sample in a study of control samples from healthy donors and cancer patients. Profiled with immunoSEQ multiplex PCR; TCRdb holds only in-frame clones, not every one. Here the sample spans 400,000 to 500,000 clones, about 93% being singletons. Sequencing was performed on PBMCs. Receptor source: a man between 40 and 49 years old with head and neck cancer. Each CDR3 is given with its conserved first and last residue. The D gene is left open where the match is weak. Size is stated for part of the rows, as once, few or many counts, or as a class when the clone is expanded.

clone size	V gene	D gene	J gene	CDR3 protein	CDR3 DNA
NA	TRBV24-1	NA	TRBJ2-5	CATSDRTTQETQYF	TGTGCCACCAGTGACCGGACTACTCAAGAGACCCAGTACTTC
NA	TRBV30	TRBD1	TRBJ1-2	CAWSVLGLSLGTGFSYGYTF	TGTGCCTGGAGTGTACTAGGTTTAAGTTTGGGGACAGGGTTTTCCTATGGCTACACCTTC
once	TRBV6-2/TRBV6-3	NA	TRBJ2-1	CASSYSTRYNEQFF	TGTGCCAGCAGTTACTCGACCAGATACAATGAGCAGTTCTTC
NA	TRBV6-2/TRBV6-3	TRBD2	TRBJ2-1	CASSYLTSLAANWDNEQFF	TGTGCCAGCAGTTACTTGACCTCGCTAGCGGCTAACTGGGACAATGAGCAGTTCTTC
NA	TRBV30	NA	TRBJ1-1	CAWSVERVGTEAFF	TGTGCCTGGAGTGTCGAACGAGTGGGCACTGAAGCTTTCTTT
NA	TRBV7-9	NA	TRBJ1-1	CASSLGRNRVSTEAFF	TGTGCCAGCAGCTTAGGGCGGAACAGGGTTAGTACTGAAGCTTTCTTT
NA	TRBV5-1	TRBD1	TRBJ2-2	CASSPTGTGYNTGELFF	TGCGCCAGCAGCCCGACCGGGACAGGGTACAACACCGGGGAGCTGTTTTTT
NA	TRBV28	TRBD1	TRBJ2-7	CASNPDRGTYEQYF	TGTGCCAGCAACCCGGACAGGGGGACCTACGAGCAGTACTTC
NA	TRBV6-1	NA	TRBJ1-4	CASSERQVDGLFF	TGTGCCAGCAGTGAAAGACAGGTGGACGGACTGTTTTTT
NA	TRBV3-1/TRBV3-2	TRBD1	TRBJ2-2	CASSHGTGGYTGELFF	TGTGCCAGCAGCCACGGGACAGGGGGGTACACCGGGGAGCTGTTTTTT
NA	TRBV6-6	NA	TRBJ2-7	CASSYSKLSAEQYF	TGTGCCAGCAGTTACTCAAAGCTGTCGGCCGAGCAGTACTTC
NA	TRBV6-6	NA	TRBJ2-7	CASSYGPTWGNYEQYF	TGTGCCAGCAGTTACGGACCGACGTGGGGCAACTACGAGCAGTACTTC
NA	TRBV5-6	TRBD2	TRBJ2-1	CASSLYSGGPRTSYNEQFF	TGTGCCAGCAGCTTGTATAGCGGGGGGCCTAGAACCTCCTACAATGAGCAGTTCTTC
NA	TRBV7-2	NA	TRBJ1-2	CASSLWPRVGYTF	TGTGCCAGCAGCTTATGGCCCAGGGTCGGCTACACCTTC
once	TRBV3-1/TRBV3-2	NA	TRBJ1-4	CASSQGDYEKLFF	TGTGCCAGCAGCCAAGGAGACTATGAAAAACTGTTTTTT
NA	TRBV24-1	TRBD2	TRBJ2-3	CATSETGLAGGNTDTQYF	TGTGCCACCAGTGAGACGGGACTAGCGGGGGGTAACACAGATACGCAGTATTTT
NA	TRBV7-2	NA	TRBJ2-1	CASSFNRDNYNEQFF	TGTGCCAGCAGCTTTAACCGGGACAACTACAATGAGCAGTTCTTC
NA	TRBV20-1	NA	TRBJ1-4	CSASAEKLFF	TGCAGTGCCTCGGCTGAAAAACTGTTTTTT
NA	TRBV5-4	NA	TRBJ2-7	CASSPAGGTFSYEQYF	TGTGCCAGCAGCCCGGCCGGTGGTACTTTCTCCTACGAGCAGTACTTC
NA	TRBV28	NA	TRBJ2-5	CASTRTGEETQYF	TGTGCCAGCACCAGGACGGGGGAAGAGACCCAGTACTTC
NA	TRBV14	NA	TRBJ2-1	CASSHRLSKFF	TGTGCCAGCAGCCACAGACTGTCGAAGTTCTTC
NA	TRBV4-3	NA	TRBJ2-5	CATSRRGRNQETQYF	TGCGCCACCAGCCGACGGGGGAGAAACCAAGAGACCCAGTACTTC
NA	TRBV3-1/TRBV3-2	NA	TRBJ2-7	CASSQAFEQYF	TGTGCCAGCAGCCAAGCCTTCGAGCAGTACTTC
NA	TRBV18	NA	TRBJ1-6	CASSLNRDSPLHF	TGTGCCAGCTCACTAAACAGGGACTCACCCCTCCACTTT
NA	TRBV30	NA	TRBJ1-5	CAWNTGREYSNQPQHF	TGTGCCTGGAATACGGGCCGGGAGTATAGCAATCAGCCCCAGCATTTT
NA	TRBV5-1	TRBD1	TRBJ2-1	CASSWGQIIYNEQFF	TGCGCCAGCAGCTGGGGACAGATTATCTACAATGAGCAGTTCTTC
NA	TRBV30	TRBD1	TRBJ1-3	CAWSVRMGTGVGNTIYF	TGTGCCTGGAGTGTACGGATGGGGACAGGGGTTGGAAACACCATATATTTT
NA	TRBV3-1/TRBV3-2	NA	TRBJ2-3	CASSQVSAAISTDTQYF	TGTGCCAGCAGCCAAGTTTCAGCGGCTATTAGCACAGATACGCAGTATTTT
NA	TRBV9	NA	TRBJ2-2	CASSVGGANTGELFF	TGTGCCAGCAGCGTAGGGGGAGCGAACACCGGGGAGCTGTTTTTT
NA	TRBV20-1	NA	TRBJ2-1	CSAWGNEQFF	TGCAGTGCCTGGGGGAATGAGCAGTTCTTC
NA	TRBV7-2	NA	TRBJ1-1	CASSLDLLGPMNTEAFF	TGTGCCAGCAGCTTAGATTTGTTAGGGCCAATGAACACTGAAGCTTTCTTT
NA	TRBV6-1	NA	TRBJ2-3	CASSDRGGADTQYF	TGTGCCAGCAGTGACAGGGGCGGCGCAGATACGCAGTATTTT
NA	TRBV7-9	TRBD2	TRBJ2-7	CASSPHSGRRGEQYF	TGTGCCAGCAGCCCCCATAGCGGGAGGCGTGGGGAGCAGTACTTC